The present entry profiles one TCR beta chain with its context. What it recognizes is unknown. This CDR3 has 16 residues. Germline V CDR1 and CDR2: SQVTM, ANQGSEA. Trimming left V 5 bases short and J 4 bases short, with 24 bases between. The test was conducted at deep level. Clones were read by immunoSEQ multiplex PCR, and TCRdb kept only the in-frame ones, dropping some. The sample yields hundreds of thousands of clones, approximately 79% seen once. This specimen belongs to a study of shared clonotypes between healthy human individuals. Background on the study: Each donor had three CD4 naive, three CD4 memory, two CD8 naive and one CD8 memory plate. Study conclusions and caveats: Memory subsets generally showed smaller estimated richness than naive subsets did. Clonotypes not shared had lower generation probabilities than those common to all four donors.

Sequencing was done on a sample of memory CD4+ T cells sorted from blood. Subset in this sample: CD45RA-negative fraction. This chain joins TRBV29-1 and TRBJ2-7, with D perhaps assigned TRBD1 or TRBD2 (5 bases each). The receptor comes from a woman aged 25 to 45 in good health. The CDR3 is CSVRGVADRRPYEQYF. The CDR3 coding sequence is TGCAGCGTTCGAGGGGTGGCGGACCGACGGCCGTACGAGCAGTACTTC.